This entry concerns a single T cell receptor beta chain. Its specificity is unknown. This sample is drawn from a study of siplizumab effects on memory and regulatory T cells. Notes on the study in general: Proliferating siplizumab-cultured Tregs lacked confirmed suppressive function.

This CDR3 comprises 12 residues. Germline V lookup: CDR1 SQVTM, CDR2 ANQGSEA. V lost 8 bases and J lost 0, with 8 bases in between. Assays examined roughly 100,000 TCR templates per sample. Some clones are missing from TCRdb's copy, which holds only in-frame ones; the method was immunoSEQ multiplex PCR. The sample lists approximately 84,000 clones, roughly 94% occurring once. The source is a human donor in good health. Source material: CD8+ T cells sorted from blood. V gene TRBV29-1 combines with J gene TRBJ2-1; D remains ambiguous. The CDR3 loop is CSIENSYNEQFF. CDR3 bases: TGCAGCATCGAAAACTCCTACAATGAGCAGTTCTTC.